A selection of T cell receptor beta chains follows, all from one sample in a study of blood T cells in healthy people across ages. TCRdb analysed the 5' RACE reads with MiXCR anew, one entry per CDR3 protein. The sample lists 700,000 to 850,000 distinct CDR3 sequences, about 53% seen once, with around 40% in the top ten. Sequenced material: blood. The receptors derive from a man older than 75 in good health. The CDR3 runs from the conserved cysteine through the conserved F or W. Each record gives: CDR3 protein, CDR3 DNA, V gene, clone size, J gene, D gene. A D gene is named only where the DNA matches it firmly. Clone size is given for some rows only: seen once, a few or many times, or a class if the clone is expanded.

CDR3: CSARQGTSRTGELFF
DNA: TGCAGTGCTAGGCAGGGGACTAGCAGGACCGGGGAGCTGTTTTTT
V: TRBV20-1
size: .
J: TRBJ2-2
D: TRBD2

CDR3: CSARSGVFVAEAFF
DNA: TGCAGTGCTAGGTCGGGGGTTTTTGTCGCTGAAGCTTTCTTT
V: TRBV20-1
size: few
J: TRBJ1-1
D: .

CDR3: CASSATGFWAEAFF
DNA: TGTGCCAGCAGTGCCACAGGGTTCTGGGCTGAAGCTTTCTTT
V: TRBV2
size: .
J: TRBJ1-1
D: .

CDR3: CASTFRGISYEQYF
DNA: TGTGCCAGCACGTTCAGGGGGATCAGCTACGAGCAGTACTTC
V: TRBV12-3/TRBV12-4
size: .
J: TRBJ2-7
D: TRBD1

CDR3: CASSLGVGQGSTDTQYF
DNA: TGTGCCAGCAGCTTAGGCGTTGGGCAGGGGAGCACAGATACGCAGTATTTT
V: TRBV7-6
size: .
J: TRBJ2-3
D: .

CDR3: CSATVDQETQYF
DNA: TGCAGTGCAACCGTCGACCAAGAGACCCAGTACTTC
V: TRBV20-1
size: .
J: TRBJ2-5
D: .

CDR3: CASRPKAGRSSEQFF
DNA: TGTGCCAGCAGACCAAAAGCGGGACGTTCCAGTGAGCAGTTCTTC
V: TRBV6-6
size: few
J: TRBJ2-1
D: TRBD2

CDR3: CSVERQVGDEQFF
DNA: TGCAGCGTTGAAAGACAGGTCGGGGATGAGCAGTTCTTC
V: TRBV29-1
size: .
J: TRBJ2-1
D: .

CDR3: CSADSWGPSNNNGQFF
DNA: TGCAGTGCGGACAGCTGGGGCCCCTCGAATAACAATGGGCAGTTCTTC
V: TRBV20-1
size: .
J: TRBJ2-1
D: .

CDR3: CASSDRGGTEAFF
DNA: TGTGCCAGCTCGGACAGGGGTGGGACTGAAGCTTTCTTT
V: TRBV6-5
size: .
J: TRBJ1-1
D: TRBD1

CDR3: CATSDRWADTQYF
DNA: TGTGCCACCAGTGATCGCTGGGCAGATACGCAGTATTTT
V: TRBV24-1
size: .
J: TRBJ2-3
D: .

CDR3: CASSFPGLGNEQFF
DNA: TGTGCCAGCAGCTTTCCCGGGTTGGGGAATGAGCAGTTCTTC
V: TRBV5-6
size: few
J: TRBJ2-1
D: .

CDR3: CASSPGLWSSYEQYF
DNA: TGCGCCAGCAGCCCAGGCCTGTGGAGCTCCTACGAGCAGTACTTC
V: TRBV5-1
size: few
J: TRBJ2-7
D: .

CDR3: CASSLVSRTGTGHEQYF
DNA: TGTGCCAGCAGCTTAGTGTCTAGGACAGGGACAGGACACGAGCAGTACTTC
V: TRBV7-9
size: .
J: TRBJ2-7
D: TRBD1

CDR3: CASSQPALGLAGDFSYAYF
DNA: TGCGCCAGCAGCCAACCCGCCCTGGGTCTAGCGGGAGACTTTTCATACGCGTATTTT
V: TRBV4-1
size: few
J: TRBJ2-3
D: TRBD2

CDR3: CASSSVRGQGPGYTF
DNA: TGTGCCAGCAGTTCTGTTCGAGGGCAGGGACCTGGCTACACCTTC
V: TRBV6-5
size: .
J: TRBJ1-2
D: .

CDR3: CASSLLREIAYEQYF
DNA: TGCGCCAGCAGCTTGTTGCGGGAGATCGCCTACGAGCAGTACTTC
V: TRBV5-1
size: .
J: TRBJ2-7
D: TRBD2

CDR3: CASSITSGNGEQFF
DNA: TGTGCCAGCAGCATCACTAGCGGGAACGGCGAGCAGTTCTTC
V: TRBV11-2
size: .
J: TRBJ2-1
D: TRBD2

CDR3: CASSLAGVEETQYF
DNA: TGTGCCAGCAGTTTAGCGGGGGTGGAAGAGACCCAGTACTTC
V: TRBV27
size: many
J: TRBJ2-5
D: TRBD2

CDR3: CASSWDPNPSYEQYF
DNA: TGTGCCAGCAGTTGGGATCCTAACCCTTCCTACGAGCAGTACTTC
V: TRBV2
size: .
J: TRBJ2-7
D: .

CDR3: CASSPSGASGFRYF
DNA: TGTGCCAGCAGCCCCAGTGGGGCTAGCGGGTTTCGGTACTTC
V: TRBV7-3
size: few
J: TRBJ2-7
D: TRBD2

CDR3: CSVERGQYSYEQYF
DNA: TGCAGCGTTGAAAGGGGGCAATATAGCTACGAGCAGTACTTC
V: TRBV29-1
size: .
J: TRBJ2-7
D: TRBD1

CDR3: CAISVSGQAGSGANVLTF
DNA: TGTGCCATCAGTGTCAGCGGGCAGGCGGGCTCTGGGGCCAACGTCCTGACTTTC
V: TRBV10-3
size: few
J: TRBJ2-6
D: .

CDR3: CASSGDQDEQFF
DNA: TGTGCCAGCAGCGGAGACCAGGATGAGCAGTTCTTC
V: TRBV3-1
size: .
J: TRBJ2-1
D: .

CDR3: CASSEISGRASNEQFF
DNA: TGTGCCAGCAGTGAAATAAGCGGGAGGGCCAGTAATGAGCAGTTCTTC
V: TRBV6-1
size: .
J: TRBJ2-1
D: TRBD2

CDR3: CASSSSGTSSSYNEQFF
DNA: TGTGCCAGCAGCTCCTCCGGGACCTCCAGCTCCTACAATGAGCAGTTCTTC
V: TRBV11-1
size: .
J: TRBJ2-1
D: .

CDR3: CASSADLLLREQYF
DNA: TGTGCCAGCAGTGCGGACTTACTCCTACGGGAGCAGTACTTC
V: TRBV6-2/TRBV6-3
size: once
J: TRBJ2-5
D: .

CDR3: CASHGTLNTEAFF
DNA: TGTGCCAGCCATGGGACATTGAACACTGAAGCTTTCTTT
V: TRBV2
size: .
J: TRBJ1-1
D: .

CDR3: CASSVGTGGRRQETQYF
DNA: TGTGCCAGCAGTGTGGGGACAGGGGGTCGTAGGCAAGAGACCCAGTACTTC
V: TRBV25-1
size: few
J: TRBJ2-5
D: TRBD1

CDR3: CSAGTSALNIQYF
DNA: TGCAGTGCTGGAACATCGGCCCTAAACATTCAGTACTTC
V: TRBV20-1
size: .
J: TRBJ2-4
D: .

CDR3: CASSPKWTSVYAYF
DNA: TGTGCCAGCAGCCCGAAATGGACTAGCGTGTACGCGTATTTT
V: TRBV7-2
size: .
J: TRBJ2-3
D: TRBD2

CDR3: CASRHTGGDTQYF
DNA: TGTGCCAGCAGACATACAGGGGGGGATACGCAGTATTTT
V: TRBV12-3/TRBV12-4
size: .
J: TRBJ2-3
D: TRBD1

CDR3: CASSYVPGQALINQPQHF
DNA: TGTGCCAGCAGTTACGTTCCGGGGCAGGCCCTTATCAATCAACCCCAGCATTTT
V: TRBV6-2/TRBV6-3
size: .
J: TRBJ1-5
D: .

CDR3: CASSLVGSGDEQFF
DNA: TGTGCCAGCAGTTTGGTTGGATCGGGAGATGAGCAGTTCTTC
V: TRBV6-2/TRBV6-3
size: .
J: TRBJ2-1
D: .

CDR3: CSVELRDEYNEQFF
DNA: TGCAGCGTTGAATTGAGGGATGAGTACAATGAGCAGTTCTTC
V: TRBV29-1
size: .
J: TRBJ2-1
D: .

CDR3: CSGTLGAGDTYEQYF
DNA: TGCAGCGGTACCCTCGGAGCGGGAGACACCTACGAGCAGTACTTC
V: TRBV29-1
size: few
J: TRBJ2-7
D: TRBD2

CDR3: CASSRTGTGTYEQYF
DNA: TGCGCCAGCAGCCGCACCGGGACAGGGACCTACGAGCAGTACTTC
V: TRBV5-1
size: .
J: TRBJ2-7
D: TRBD1

CDR3: CASSEVDGAPLAKNIQYF
DNA: TGTGCCAGCAGTGAAGTGGACGGAGCCCCCCTAGCCAAAAACATTCAGTACTTC
V: TRBV6-1
size: .
J: TRBJ2-4
D: .

CDR3: CASTESVGIAKNIQYF
DNA: TGTGCCAGCACCGAAAGCGTGGGTATAGCCAAAAACATTCAGTACTTC
V: TRBV6-6
size: .
J: TRBJ2-4
D: .

CDR3: CASSQEIDRGGRYEQYF
DNA: TGCGCCAGCAGCCAAGAAATAGACCGGGGCGGGCGCTACGAGCAGTACTTC
V: TRBV4-1
size: .
J: TRBJ2-7
D: .

CDR3: CASSLVDAGSHEQYF
DNA: TGTGCCAGCAGTTTAGTGGATGCGGGCTCGCACGAGCAGTACTTC
V: TRBV12-3/TRBV12-4
size: .
J: TRBJ2-7
D: .

CDR3: CASSPDRGEYQETQYF
DNA: TGTGCCAGCAGTCCGGACAGGGGGGAGTACCAAGAGACCCAGTACTTC
V: TRBV6-5
size: .
J: TRBJ2-5
D: TRBD1

CDR3: CASSHESGAGANVLTF
DNA: TGCGCCAGCAGCCACGAATCAGGGGCTGGGGCCAACGTCCTGACTTTC
V: TRBV4-1
size: few
J: TRBJ2-6
D: .

CDR3: CASSRGAQSYEQYF
DNA: TGTGCCAGCAGCCGGGGAGCGCAGAGCTACGAGCAGTACTTC
V: TRBV7-2
size: .
J: TRBJ2-7
D: .